This TCR beta chain was captured by sequencing in a study of blood T cell repertoires in COVID-19. Study as a whole: Whether acute or convalescent, the COVID-19 samples came from the United States, Italy and Spain. PBMCs, B-cell-depleted T cells, or T cells were the source of the cDNA or gDNA that made up the material.

The CDR3 contains 18 residues. Germline CDR1 is SEHNR and CDR2 is FQNEAQ (reference sequence). The J segment lost 0 bases and the V segment lost 5 bases, leaving 10 bases of the junction unmatched. Profiling relied on immunoSEQ multiplex PCR, and the TCRdb table lists in-frame clones only, not all of them. This sample carries 250,000 or so clones, 85% of them seen once, and the ten largest clones take 6% to 7%. This clonotype originated in a woman aged 55-70 years with active or convalescent COVID-19. The chain joins TRBV7-9 to TRBJ1-3; 10 positions match TRBD1. What was sequenced was peripheral blood. CDR3 residues: CASSRLLGQGGSGNTIYF. The CDR3 coding sequence is TGTGCCAGCAGCCGACTCTTAGGACAGGGGGGCTCTGGAAACACCATATATTTT.